This T cell receptor (beta chain) was obtained from a study of T cells in Graves' hyperthyroidism and ophthalmopathy. The sample holds many counts of this clonotype. Germline-derived CDR1 and CDR2 are DFQATT and SNEGSKA (reference sequence). The V end was cut by 3 bases, the J end by 0 bases, with 8 bases between. CDR3 length: 14 amino acids. Amplified TCR beta CDR3 regions derived from RNA transcripts. A set of HTBI primers served as the primers for a first-round RT-PCR of the TCR CDR3. One entry per CDR3 protein, called by TCRdb with MiXCR from the multiplex PCR reads. The sample lists more than 40,000 distinct CDR3 sequences, about half occurring once.

The receptor was derived from a woman aged 45-65 years with Graves' hyperthyroidism. What was sequenced was peripheral blood or thyroid tissue (not recorded which). This chain connects TRBV20-1 to TRBJ1-4, with D tentatively TRBD1 (5 bases). The CDR3 here is CSASKGTTNEKLFF. The CDR3 DNA follows: TGCAGTGCTAGTAAGGGGACAACTAATGAAAAACTGTTTTTT.